These 5 T cell receptor beta chains were all obtained from the same sample, sequenced in a study of shared clonotypes between healthy human individuals. Sequencing used immunoSEQ multiplex PCR; TCRdb keeps in-frame clones, though not all of them. Found here are more than 900,000 clones, around 78% of them singletons; the top ten hold roughly 0.55%. The sample consisted of memory CD4+ T cells from PBMCs. As to subset: CD45RA-negative fraction. The receptors stem from a man aged 18 to 35 in good health. Some clones in this sample may be carry-over from other donors' samples.

In its sample, this clone was seen many times. This rearrangement joins TRBV27 to TRBJ2-7; 8 positions agree with TRBD2. Trimming cost V 8 bases and J 0 bases; bases outside gene matches: 15. This CDR3 has 17 amino acids. CDR1 is MNHEY, CDR2 SMNVEV, per germline (reference sequence). CDR3 bases: TGTGCCAGCCCCGTCGGCGGGCGGGAGGTCGGCTCCTACGAGCAGTACTTC. It encodes CASPVGGREVGSYEQYF.

The chain joins TRBV5-1 to TRBJ1-1; D call uncertain. CDR3 length equals 14 residues. The germline V gene has CDR1 SGHRS and CDR2 YFSETQ. Between the trimmed V and J ends, which lost 4 bases and 1 base, there was a span of 11 bases. The DNA for the CDR3 is TGCGCCAGCAGCGAAGAGCCACAGAACACTGAAGCTTTCTTT. Translation: CASSEEPQNTEAFF.

The CDR3 sequence: CASSLQGSGNQPQHF. The CDR3 coding sequence is TGCGCCAGCAGCCTACAGGGAAGTGGCAATCAGCCCCAGCATTTT. The chain uses TRBV5-1 and TRBJ1-5; possibly TRBD1 for D (6 bases). Germline CDR1 and CDR2: SGHRS and YFSETQ. The ends were cut back, 4 bases at V and 2 bases at J, with 13 bases in the middle. This CDR3 region has 15 residues.

This clone occurred once. This likely reflects a read error, since a far larger clone is one base away. This chain joins TRBV30 and TRBJ2-5; D is possibly TRBD1 or TRBD2 (5 bases each). Germline V CDR1 and CDR2: GTSNPN, SVGIG (reference sequence). CDR3 length: 12 residues. Written as DNA, the CDR3 is TGTGCCTGGAGTAGGAGGCCTAGGGGCCAGCACTTC. Protein: CAWSRRPRGQHF.

This clone was counted a single time. The rearrangement joins TRBV27 to TRBJ1-5; D may be TRBD1 (5 bases). The ends were cut back, 3 bases at V and 8 bases at J, with 14 bases in the middle. CDR1 and CDR2 (germline): MNHEY, SMNVEV (reference sequence). The CDR3 covers 14 residues. In DNA, the CDR3 is TGTGCCAGCAGTTTCCGGGGGGATCGGGAGCCCCAGCATTTT. Encoded protein: CASSFRGDREPQHF.